The 20 T cell receptor beta chains below were found in one sample sequenced in a study of T cell responses to AZD1222 COVID-19 vaccine. Sequenced by immunoSEQ multiplex PCR; TCRdb stores in-frame clones only, minus some. The sample holds approximately 140,000 clones, about 95% seen once. The sequencing used peripheral blood, collected on day 0 of AZD1222 vaccination. Receptors were obtained from an adult in good health.

The V and J genes are TRBV3-1 (or the pseudogene TRBV3-2) and TRBJ2-5; 13 bases match TRBD2. The CDR3 is 19 residues long. V trimming: 4 bases; J trimming: 1 base; junction bases outside the gene matches: 12. Germline V CDR1 and CDR2: LGHDT, YNNKEL (reference sequence). The CDR3 here is CASSLGWELAGGRQETQYF. In nucleotides, the CDR3 is TGTGCCAGCAGCCTCGGTTGGGAACTAGCGGGGGGGCGCCAAGAGACCCAGTACTTC.

This clone was observed once. The chain carries TRBV7-9 and TRBJ1-6; TRBD1 matches 8 bases. Germline V gene lookup returns CDR1 SEHNR and CDR2 FQNEAQ (reference sequence). The CDR3 consists of 16 residues. V dropped 5 bases and J dropped 0; count of bases not matched to a gene: 3. The CDR3 DNA reads as TGTGCCAGCAGCCCAGGACAGGGCTCCTATAATTCACCCCTCCACTTT. Encoded protein: CASSPGQGSYNSPLHF.

The chain couples TRBV4-3 to TRBJ1-3; the D gene is possibly TRBD1 (6 bases). Germline assignment: CDR1 LGHNA and CDR2 YSLEER. Trimming stripped 0 bases from V and 3 bases from J, with 9 bases between. This CDR3 contains 15 residues. Here the CDR3 DNA reads TGCGCCAGCAGCCAAGAAGGGGGGAGTGGAAACACCATATATTTT. Translation: CASSQEGGSGNTIYF.

The rearrangement joins TRBV5-1 to TRBJ2-1, with D possibly being TRBD1 (6 bases). Germline V lookup: CDR1 SGHRS, CDR2 YFSETQ. The CDR3 totals 15 residues. Trimming left V 3 bases short and J 5 bases short, with 15 bases between. CDR3 in DNA: TGCGCCAGCAGCTCGATCGGGACATTTGACAATGAGCAGTTCTTC. It yields the protein CASSSIGTFDNEQFF.

The chain employs TRBV24-1 and TRBJ1-5, with 8 bases matching TRBD1. CDR3 length equals 15 residues. V lost 7 bases, J lost 2 bases, and 6 bases stayed unmatched. Germline V gene sequence: CDR1 KGHDR, CDR2 SFDVKD. In nucleotides, the CDR3 is TGTGCCACCAGGGCAGGGGGCTTTGGCAATCAGCCCCAGCATTTT. Protein product: CATRAGGFGNQPQHF.

This clone was observed a single time. This rearrangement joins TRBV4-2 to TRBJ2-2, with 9 bases identical to TRBD2. Germline loops: CDR1 LGHNA, CDR2 YNFKEQ. The CDR3 is made up of 16 amino acids. V gave up 5 bases and J gave up 1 base; unmatched junction bases: 5. The CDR3 spells CASSKSTSGNTGELFF. The CDR3 DNA reads as TGTGCCAGCAGCAAGTCGACTAGCGGGAACACCGGGGAGCTGTTTTTT.

The chain recombines TRBV6-5 with TRBJ1-1; D remains ambiguous. The V gene's germline CDR1 is MNHEY and CDR2 SVGAGI. Trimming removed 5 bases from V and 4 bases from J, with 14 bases in between. The length of the CDR3 is 14 residues. CDR3 amino acids: CASSQTPLTTEAFF. CDR3 coding DNA: TGTGCCAGCAGTCAGACTCCGCTCACCACTGAAGCTTTCTTT.

This sequence joins TRBV4-2 and TRBJ1-1; D gene uncertain. CDR1 LGHNA and CDR2 YNFKEQ come from the germline V gene. Trimming shortened V by 0 bases and J by 0 bases, and 5 bases separated the two germline ends. The CDR3 is made up of 14 amino acids. The CDR3 region is CASSQEQMNTEAFF. As DNA, the CDR3 is TGTGCCAGCAGCCAAGAACAGATGAACACTGAAGCTTTCTTT.

The V gene is TRBV6-2 or TRBV6-3, the J gene TRBJ2-1; 7 positions agree with TRBD2. From germline, CDR1 is MNHEY and CDR2 SVGEGT. V shed 2 bases, J shed 4 bases, and the junction held 5 bases outside the gene matches. This CDR3 region has 15 residues. The chain's CDR3 is CASSYGGRMYNEQFF. The CDR3 region has the DNA TGTGCCAGCAGTTACGGCGGGAGAATGTACAATGAGCAGTTCTTC.

In DNA form, the CDR3 reads TGTGCCAGCAGCTTTTTGGGGGAATTTTCTGAAGCTTTCTTT. Amino acid sequence: CASSFLGEFSEAFF. The chain is built from TRBV7-9 and TRBJ1-1; D is possibly TRBD1 (5 bases). CDR3 size: 14 residues. CDR1 and CDR2 (germline): SEHNR, FQNEAQ (reference sequence). The V end lost 3 bases, the J end lost 6 bases, and 14 bases lay between the germline ends.

In this sample, this clone turned up once. This CDR3 is CASSFEGQGQPQHF. In DNA, the CDR3 is TGCGCCAGCAGCTTCGAGGGACAGGGTCAGCCCCAGCATTTT. The V call is TRBV5-1, the J call TRBJ1-5, with TRBD1 matching over 9 bases. The CDR3 is made up of 14 amino acids. With V trimmed by 2 bases and J by 6 bases, 3 bases remained unmatched. Per germline, CDR1 SGHRS and CDR2 YFSETQ.

This clone was counted a single time. The J gene is TRBJ1-1, the V gene TRBV4-3; D remains ambiguous. CDR1 and CDR2 (germline): LGHNA, YSLEER. The V and J ends lost 3 bases and 0 bases respectively, with 11 bases between them. The CDR3 consists of 15 residues. CDR3 DNA sequence: TGCGCCAGCAGCCAGGATGAATGGATGAACACTGAAGCTTTCTTT. Residues: CASSQDEWMNTEAFF.

The chain has TRBV7-8 and TRBJ1-3; D gene ambiguous. Germline CDR1 SGHVS, CDR2 FQNEAQ. V was cut by 5 bases and J by 0 bases, with 14 bases left in between. The CDR3 consists of 16 residues. The CDR3 spells CASSVGHLSSGNTIYF. CDR3 DNA: TGTGCCAGCAGCGTAGGCCACTTAAGCTCTGGAAACACCATATATTTT.

V and J are TRBV18 and TRBJ2-2, with D unresolved. The V gene lost 3 bases and the J gene lost 7 bases, with 3 bases spanning the gap. The CDR3 consists of 11 residues. Germline V gene data show CDR1 as KGHSH and CDR2 as LQKENI. The CDR3 loop is CASSPGGELFF. CDR3 bases: TGTGCCAGCTCACCCGGCGGGGAGCTGTTTTTT.

The rearrangement uses TRBV7-8 and TRBJ1-2, with D unclear. The CDR3 runs 12 residues. The V gene lost 3 bases and the J gene lost 4 bases, with 6 bases spanning the gap. Germline-derived CDR1 and CDR2 are SGHVS and FQNEAQ. The CDR3 coding sequence is TGTGCCAGCAGCTTCGGCTTCTATGGCTACACCTTC. It yields the protein CASSFGFYGYTF.

The gene calls are TRBV2 and TRBJ2-6; TRBD1 matches at 9 bases. This CDR3 region has 15 residues. The ends lost 5 bases at V and 3 bases at J; junction bases unmatched: 2. Germline V gives CDR1 SNHLY, CDR2 FYNNEI. The CDR3 DNA sequence: TGTGCCAGCAGTACAGGGGGCGGTGGGGCCAACGTCCTGACTTTC. Its protein is CASSTGGGGANVLTF.

This chain joins TRBV19 and TRBJ2-3; 13 positions agree with TRBD2. Germline V gene data show CDR1 as LNHDA and CDR2 as SQIVND (reference sequence). The CDR3 extends over 16 amino acids. Losses at the gene ends were 9 bases for V and 8 bases for J; bases not matched to a gene: 14. CDR3 protein: CASATTSGGHGGTQYF. In DNA form, the CDR3 reads TGTGCCAGCGCTACGACTAGCGGGGGGCATGGGGGTACGCAGTATTTT.

The chain employs TRBV28 and TRBJ2-5; D call uncertain. Germline V gives CDR1 MDHEN, CDR2 SYDVKM. This CDR3 contains 11 residues. V lost 6 bases and J lost 1, with 3 bases in between. The CDR3 DNA reads TGTGCCAGCAGGGGCCAAGAGACCCAGTACTTC. This encodes CASRGQETQYF.

CDR3 region: CASSLAPGLAVYEQYV. The CDR3 region has the DNA TGTGCCAGCAGCTTAGCGCCTGGCCTAGCCGTCTACGAGCAGTACGTC. The rearrangement joins TRBV7-2 to TRBJ2-7, with a possible D match to TRBD2 (5 bases). V shed 0 bases and J shed 3 bases, with 15 bases lying between them. The CDR3 has 16 residues. The germline V gene encodes CDR1 SGHTA and CDR2 FQGNSA.

The V call is TRBV5-1, the J call TRBJ2-2; the D call may be TRBD1 or TRBD2 (5 bases each). V lost 6 bases to trimming and J lost 1 base, with 7 bases between them. CDR1 and CDR2 from the germline V gene are SGHRS and YFSETQ. The CDR3 contains 13 residues. The CDR3 DNA sequence: TGCGCCAGCATGAGGGGGAACACCGGGGAGCTGTTTTTT. Translation gives CASMRGNTGELFF.